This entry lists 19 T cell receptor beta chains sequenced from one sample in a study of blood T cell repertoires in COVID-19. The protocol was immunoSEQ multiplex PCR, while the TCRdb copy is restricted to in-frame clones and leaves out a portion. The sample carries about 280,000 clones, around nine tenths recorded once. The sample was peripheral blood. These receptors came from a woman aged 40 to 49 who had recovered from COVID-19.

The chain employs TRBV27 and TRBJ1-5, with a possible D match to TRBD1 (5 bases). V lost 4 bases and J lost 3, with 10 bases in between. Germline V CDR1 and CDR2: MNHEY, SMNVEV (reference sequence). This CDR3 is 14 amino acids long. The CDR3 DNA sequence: TGTGCCAGCAGTTCCGCAGGGATCAATCAGCCCCAGCATTTT. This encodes CASSSAGINQPQHF.

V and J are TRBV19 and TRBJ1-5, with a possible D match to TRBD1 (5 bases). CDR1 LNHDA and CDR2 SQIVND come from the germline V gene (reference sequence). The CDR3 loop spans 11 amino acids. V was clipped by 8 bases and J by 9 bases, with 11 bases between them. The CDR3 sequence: CASQLGGPQHF. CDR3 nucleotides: TGTGCCAGTCAACTCGGGGGGCCCCAGCATTTT. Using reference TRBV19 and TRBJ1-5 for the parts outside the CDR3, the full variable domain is DGGITQSPKYLFRKEGQNVTLSCEQNLNHDAMYWYRQDPGQGLRLIYYSQIVNDFQKGDIAEGYSVSREKKESFPLTVTSAQKNPTAFYLCASQLGGPQHFGDGTRLSIL.

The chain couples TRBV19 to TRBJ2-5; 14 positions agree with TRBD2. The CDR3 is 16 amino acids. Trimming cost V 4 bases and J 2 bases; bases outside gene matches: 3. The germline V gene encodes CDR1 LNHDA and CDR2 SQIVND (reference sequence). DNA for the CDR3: TGTGCCAGTAGTAACGGACTAGCGGGAGGACAAGAGACCCAGTACTTC. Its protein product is CASSNGLAGGQETQYF.

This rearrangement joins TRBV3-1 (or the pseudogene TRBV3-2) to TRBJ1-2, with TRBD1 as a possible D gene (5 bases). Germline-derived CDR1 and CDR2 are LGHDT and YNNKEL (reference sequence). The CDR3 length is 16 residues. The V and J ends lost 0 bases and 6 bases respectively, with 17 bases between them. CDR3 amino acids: CASSQDLVGREDGYTF. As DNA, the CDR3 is TGTGCCAGCAGCCAAGATCTTGTGGGCAGGGAGGATGGCTACACCTTC.

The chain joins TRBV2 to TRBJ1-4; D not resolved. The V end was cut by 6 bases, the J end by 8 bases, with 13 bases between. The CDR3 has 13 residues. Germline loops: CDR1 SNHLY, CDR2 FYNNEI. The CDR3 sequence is CASSRETWEKLFF. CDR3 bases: TGTGCCAGCAGCCGGGAGACTTGGGAAAAACTGTTTTTT.

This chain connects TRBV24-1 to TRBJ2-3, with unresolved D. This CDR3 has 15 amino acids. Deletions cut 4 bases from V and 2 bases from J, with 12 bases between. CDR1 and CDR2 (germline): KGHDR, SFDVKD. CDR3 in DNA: TGTGCCACCAGTGACCCGCTCTACCCCACAGATACGCAGTATTTT. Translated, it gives CATSDPLYPTDTQYF.

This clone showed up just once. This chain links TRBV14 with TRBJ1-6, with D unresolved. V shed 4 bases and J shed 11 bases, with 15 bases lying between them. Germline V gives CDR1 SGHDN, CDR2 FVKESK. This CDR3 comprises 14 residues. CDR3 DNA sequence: TGTGCCAGCAGCCTAGGTCACGGTGACACACCCCTCCACTTT. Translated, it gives CASSLGHGDTPLHF.

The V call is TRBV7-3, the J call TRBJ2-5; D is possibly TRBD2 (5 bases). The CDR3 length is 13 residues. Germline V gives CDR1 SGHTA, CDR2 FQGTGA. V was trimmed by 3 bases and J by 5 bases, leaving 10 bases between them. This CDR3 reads CASSLGEFETQYF. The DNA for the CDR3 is TGTGCCAGCAGCTTGGGAGAGTTCGAGACCCAGTACTTC.

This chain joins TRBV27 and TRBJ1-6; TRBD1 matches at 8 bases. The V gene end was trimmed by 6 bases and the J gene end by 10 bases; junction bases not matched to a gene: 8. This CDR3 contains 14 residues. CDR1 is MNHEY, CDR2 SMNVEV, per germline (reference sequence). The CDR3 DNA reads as TGTGCCAGCAGCATGGGGACAGGATACTCACCCCTCCACTTT. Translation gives CASSMGTGYSPLHF.

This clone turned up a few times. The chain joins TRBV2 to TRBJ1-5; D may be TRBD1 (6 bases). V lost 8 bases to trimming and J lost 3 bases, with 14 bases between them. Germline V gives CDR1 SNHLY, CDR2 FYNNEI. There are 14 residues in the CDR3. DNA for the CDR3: TGTGCCAGCGGTACAGGGTCGAACAATCAGCCCCAGCATTTT. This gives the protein CASGTGSNNQPQHF.

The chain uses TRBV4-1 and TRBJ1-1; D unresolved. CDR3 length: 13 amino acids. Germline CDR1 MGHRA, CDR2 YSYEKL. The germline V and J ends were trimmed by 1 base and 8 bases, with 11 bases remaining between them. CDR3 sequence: CASSQATGREAFF. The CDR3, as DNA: TGCGCCAGCAGCCAAGCTACGGGGAGGGAAGCTTTCTTT.

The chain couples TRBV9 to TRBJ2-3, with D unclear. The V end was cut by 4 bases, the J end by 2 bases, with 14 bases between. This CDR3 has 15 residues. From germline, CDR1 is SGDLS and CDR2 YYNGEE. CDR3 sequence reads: CASSSIGVHTDTQYF. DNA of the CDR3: TGTGCCAGCAGCTCCATCGGAGTTCACACAGATACGCAGTATTTT.

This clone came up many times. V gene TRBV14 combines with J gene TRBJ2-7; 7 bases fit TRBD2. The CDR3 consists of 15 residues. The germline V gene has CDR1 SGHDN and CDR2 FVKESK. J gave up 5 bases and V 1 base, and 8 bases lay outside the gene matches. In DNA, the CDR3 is TGTGCCAGCAGCCAAGTTGCGGGAGTCGACCACGAGCAGTACTTC. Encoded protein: CASSQVAGVDHEQYF. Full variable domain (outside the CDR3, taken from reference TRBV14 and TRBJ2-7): EAGVTQFPSHSVIEKGQTVTLRCDPISGHDNLYWYRRVMGKEIKFLLHFVKESKQDESGMPNNRFLAERTGGTYSTLKVQPAELEDSGVYFCASSQVAGVDHEQYFGPGTRLTVT.

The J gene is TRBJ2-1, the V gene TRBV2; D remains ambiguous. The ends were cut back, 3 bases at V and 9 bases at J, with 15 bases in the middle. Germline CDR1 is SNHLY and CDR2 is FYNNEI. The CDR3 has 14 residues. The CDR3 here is CASSDPRSTGEQFF. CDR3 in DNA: TGTGCCAGCAGTGACCCCCGGAGTACGGGTGAGCAGTTCTTC.

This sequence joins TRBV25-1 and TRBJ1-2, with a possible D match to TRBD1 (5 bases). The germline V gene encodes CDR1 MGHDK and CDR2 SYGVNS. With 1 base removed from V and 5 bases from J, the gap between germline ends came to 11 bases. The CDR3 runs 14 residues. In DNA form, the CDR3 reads TGTGCCAGCAGTGAATCGAGGCAGGGTTATGGCTACACCTTC. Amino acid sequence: CASSESRQGYGYTF.

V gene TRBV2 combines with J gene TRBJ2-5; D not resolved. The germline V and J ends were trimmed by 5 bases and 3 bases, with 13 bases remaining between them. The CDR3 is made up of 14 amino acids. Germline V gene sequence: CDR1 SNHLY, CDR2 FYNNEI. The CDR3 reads CASSLSLLKETQYF. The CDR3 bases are TGTGCCAGCAGTTTGTCGTTACTTAAAGAGACCCAGTACTTC. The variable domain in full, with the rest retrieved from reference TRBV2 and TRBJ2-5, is EPEVTQTPSHQVTQMGQEVILRCVPISNHLYFYWYRQILGQKVEFLVSFYNNEISEKSEIFDDQFSVERPDGSNFTLKIRSTKLEDSAMYFCASSLSLLKETQYFGPGTRLLVL.

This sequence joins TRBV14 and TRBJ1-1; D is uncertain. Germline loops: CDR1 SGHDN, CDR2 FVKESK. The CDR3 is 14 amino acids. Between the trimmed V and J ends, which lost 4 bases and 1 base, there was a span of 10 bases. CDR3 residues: CASSPRGGNTEAFF. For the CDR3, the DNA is TGTGCCAGCAGCCCCCGAGGAGGGAACACTGAAGCTTTCTTT.

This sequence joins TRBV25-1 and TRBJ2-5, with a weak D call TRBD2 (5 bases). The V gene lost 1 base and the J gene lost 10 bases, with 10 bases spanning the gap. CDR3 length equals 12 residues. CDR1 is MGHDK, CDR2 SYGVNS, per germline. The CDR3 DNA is TGTGCCAGCAGTGAATCAGGTCGGGACCAGTACTTC. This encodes CASSESGRDQYF.

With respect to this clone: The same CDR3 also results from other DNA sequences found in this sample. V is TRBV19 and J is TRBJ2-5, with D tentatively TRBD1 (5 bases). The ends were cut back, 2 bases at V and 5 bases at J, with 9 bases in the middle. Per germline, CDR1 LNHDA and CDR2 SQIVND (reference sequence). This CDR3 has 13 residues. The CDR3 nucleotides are TGTGCCAGTAGTATACACAGGAAGGAGACCCAGTACTTC. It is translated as CASSIHRKETQYF.